These T cell receptor beta chains were read from a single sample in a study of molecular identifiers for immune sequencing clone quantification. MiXCR, run by TCRdb on the PCR reads, gives a single entry per CDR3 protein. This table holds about 510,000 distinct CDR3 sequences, about 22% found once. The sample consisted of naive CD8+ T cells from blood, with Jurkat cell RNA spiked in. The receptors were gathered from a human donor in good health. Some libraries in this study had Jurkat cell RNA spiked in. Each CDR3 is given with its conserved first and last residue. Each record gives: D gene, J gene, V gene, clone size, CDR3 DNA, CDR3 protein. The D gene is left open where the match is weak. Clone size appears in some rows only: once, few, many, or a class for an expanded clone.

d_call: TRBD1; j_call: TRBJ2-7; v_call: TRBV2; clone_size: few; cdr3_nt: TGTGCCAGCAGCCCCGGGACAGGTACCCTTGGAACCTACGAGCAGTACTTC; cdr3_aa: CASSPGTGTLGTYEQYF
d_call: NA; j_call: TRBJ2-3; v_call: TRBV28; clone_size: many; cdr3_nt: TGTGCCAGCAGTTTATTTCCCTTAGATACGCAGTATTTT; cdr3_aa: CASSLFPLDTQYF
d_call: TRBD1; j_call: TRBJ2-7; v_call: TRBV12-3/TRBV12-4; clone_size: many; cdr3_nt: TGTGCCAGCAGTTGGACAGGGGGTAAGAACTACGAGCAGTACTTC; cdr3_aa: CASSWTGGKNYEQYF
d_call: TRBD2; j_call: TRBJ2-1; v_call: TRBV7-2; clone_size: NA; cdr3_nt: TGTGCCAGCAGCTTAATAGCGGGAGGGCATTACAATGAGCAGTTCTTC; cdr3_aa: CASSLIAGGHYNEQFF
d_call: TRBD2; j_call: TRBJ2-3; v_call: TRBV6-2/TRBV6-3; clone_size: NA; cdr3_nt: TGTGCCAGCAGTTACGGAGGACTAGAGATAGGGGATACGCAGTATTTT; cdr3_aa: CASSYGGLEIGDTQYF
d_call: NA; j_call: TRBJ1-1; v_call: TRBV12-3/TRBV12-4; clone_size: few; cdr3_nt: TGTGCCAGCAGTTTGTCTCGGACTGGCACTGAAGCTTTCTTT; cdr3_aa: CASSLSRTGTEAFF
d_call: NA; j_call: TRBJ2-3; v_call: TRBV15; clone_size: few; cdr3_nt: TGTGCCACCAGCAGCGGCGGCAATGGGGAGCAGTATTTT; cdr3_aa: CATSSGGNGEQYF
d_call: TRBD2; j_call: TRBJ2-1; v_call: TRBV7-9; clone_size: NA; cdr3_nt: TGTGCCAGCAGCTTAGACGGACTAGCGGGTGAGCAGTTCTTC; cdr3_aa: CASSLDGLAGEQFF
d_call: NA; j_call: TRBJ2-7; v_call: TRBV6-2/TRBV6-3; clone_size: once; cdr3_nt: TGTGCCAGCAGTTCCGAGTCTGGCAGCTACTGCTCCTACGAGCAGTACTTC; cdr3_aa: CASSSESGSYCSYEQYF
d_call: TRBD1; j_call: TRBJ1-6; v_call: TRBV27; clone_size: few; cdr3_nt: TGTGCCAGCAGTCAAGACCAGACAGGGGTCCATAATTCACCCCTCCACTTT; cdr3_aa: CASSQDQTGVHNSPLHF
d_call: NA; j_call: TRBJ1-1; v_call: TRBV20-1; clone_size: many; cdr3_nt: TGCAGTGCTTCCCAGATGAACACTGAAGCTTTCTTT; cdr3_aa: CSASQMNTEAFF
d_call: TRBD2; j_call: TRBJ2-7; v_call: TRBV5-4; clone_size: few; cdr3_nt: TGTGCCAGCAGCATGGGGACTAGCGGGAGTCCCTACGAGCAGTACTTC; cdr3_aa: CASSMGTSGSPYEQYF
d_call: NA; j_call: TRBJ1-6; v_call: TRBV3-1; clone_size: NA; cdr3_nt: TGTGCCAGCAGCCATCCAGTAGATTACTCCTATAATTCACCCCTCCACTTT; cdr3_aa: CASSHPVDYSYNSPLHF
d_call: NA; j_call: TRBJ2-7; v_call: TRBV30; clone_size: many; cdr3_nt: TGTGCCTGGAGTAGCGATCGGAGCTCCTACGAGCAGTACTTC; cdr3_aa: CAWSSDRSSYEQYF
d_call: TRBD1; j_call: TRBJ1-1; v_call: TRBV9; clone_size: many; cdr3_nt: TGTGCCAGCAGCAGGACAGGGGCGGGGGGTGAAGCTTTCTTT; cdr3_aa: CASSRTGAGGEAFF
d_call: NA; j_call: TRBJ2-3; v_call: TRBV27; clone_size: many; cdr3_nt: TGTGCCAGCAGTTTTAAACGGACAGGCACAGATACGCAGTATTTT; cdr3_aa: CASSFKRTGTDTQYF
d_call: NA; j_call: TRBJ2-7; v_call: TRBV29-1; clone_size: NA; cdr3_nt: TGCAGCGTACAGTACCGGGACACCGGCTACGAGCAGTACTTC; cdr3_aa: CSVQYRDTGYEQYF
d_call: TRBD1; j_call: TRBJ1-3; v_call: TRBV12-3/TRBV12-4; clone_size: few; cdr3_nt: TGTGCCAGCAGTTTATCATCGGACAGGGGCACCCGATATTACATCTCTGGAAACACCATATATTTT; cdr3_aa: CASSLSSDRGTRYYISGNTIYF
d_call: TRBD1; j_call: TRBJ2-7; v_call: TRBV19; clone_size: few; cdr3_nt: TGTGCCAGTAGTAGAGGGACCGGGACAGGCTCCTACGAGCAGTACTTC; cdr3_aa: CASSRGTGTGSYEQYF
d_call: NA; j_call: TRBJ1-6; v_call: TRBV4-3; clone_size: many; cdr3_nt: TGCGCCAGCAGCCAGGAGTTCGCGGGCTCCTATAATTCACCCCTCCACTTT; cdr3_aa: CASSQEFAGSYNSPLHF
d_call: NA; j_call: TRBJ2-3; v_call: TRBV15; clone_size: many; cdr3_nt: TGTGCCACCAGCAGAGTAGGGGGGACAGATACGCAGTATTTT; cdr3_aa: CATSRVGGTDTQYF
d_call: NA; j_call: TRBJ2-7; v_call: TRBV2; clone_size: NA; cdr3_nt: TGTGCCAGCAGTGAAGCAGGGGTCGAGCAGTACTTC; cdr3_aa: CASSEAGVEQYF
d_call: TRBD1; j_call: TRBJ1-2; v_call: TRBV12-3/TRBV12-4; clone_size: many; cdr3_nt: TGTGCCAGCAGTTTAGGTACAGGGGGCTACTATGGCTACACCTTC; cdr3_aa: CASSLGTGGYYGYTF
d_call: NA; j_call: TRBJ2-7; v_call: TRBV13; clone_size: few; cdr3_nt: TGTGCCAGCAGCTTCGGAGAGTACGAGCAGTACTTC; cdr3_aa: CASSFGEYEQYF
d_call: NA; j_call: TRBJ2-7; v_call: TRBV27; clone_size: many; cdr3_nt: TGTGCCAGCAGTACTCTCCGGGACACCTCCTACGAGCAGTACTTC; cdr3_aa: CASSTLRDTSYEQYF
d_call: TRBD1; j_call: TRBJ1-6; v_call: TRBV12-3/TRBV12-4; clone_size: many; cdr3_nt: TGTGCCAGCAGAGAAATGACAGGGGATAATTCACCCCTCCACTTT; cdr3_aa: CASREMTGDNSPLHF
d_call: NA; j_call: TRBJ2-1; v_call: TRBV4-3; clone_size: NA; cdr3_nt: TGCGCCAGCAGCCCCGGGGGAGGTTACAATGAGCAGTTCTTC; cdr3_aa: CASSPGGGYNEQFF
d_call: NA; j_call: TRBJ1-4; v_call: TRBV19; clone_size: NA; cdr3_nt: TGTGCCAGTAGCCCGACCGCGGGGGGATCTGAAAAACTGTTTTTT; cdr3_aa: CASSPTAGGSEKLFF
d_call: NA; j_call: TRBJ1-6; v_call: TRBV10-3; clone_size: few; cdr3_nt: TGTGCCATCACGTGCGGATCCCTCCACTTT; cdr3_aa: CAITCGSLHF
d_call: NA; j_call: TRBJ1-6; v_call: TRBV9; clone_size: NA; cdr3_nt: TGTGCCAGCAGCGCCTCCCCAGCAGGGAATTACGGGTCACCCCTCCACTTT; cdr3_aa: CASSASPAGNYGSPLHF
d_call: NA; j_call: TRBJ2-5; v_call: TRBV12-3/TRBV12-4; clone_size: few; cdr3_nt: TGTGCCAGCAGTTTATATGGCAGGGGGGGAGAGACCCAGTACTTC; cdr3_aa: CASSLYGRGGETQYF
d_call: TRBD2; j_call: TRBJ2-1; v_call: TRBV7-2; clone_size: NA; cdr3_nt: TGTGCCAGCAGCCCGACTAGCGGGAGTTTCCGGGGCTACAATGAGCAGTTCTTC; cdr3_aa: CASSPTSGSFRGYNEQFF
d_call: NA; j_call: TRBJ2-6; v_call: TRBV30; clone_size: few; cdr3_nt: TGTGCCCTGGGGGCTGGGGCCAACGTCCTGACTTTC; cdr3_aa: CALGAGANVLTF
d_call: TRBD1; j_call: TRBJ2-3; v_call: TRBV5-6; clone_size: NA; cdr3_nt: TGTGCCAGCAGCCCGCCGCCCCGGGACAGGATCACAGATACGCAGTATTTT; cdr3_aa: CASSPPPRDRITDTQYF
d_call: TRBD1; j_call: TRBJ1-4; v_call: TRBV7-9; clone_size: NA; cdr3_nt: TGTGCCAGCAGCCTTTCTCAGGGGGTTAATGAAAAACTGTTTTTT; cdr3_aa: CASSLSQGVNEKLFF
d_call: NA; j_call: TRBJ2-7; v_call: TRBV29-1; clone_size: NA; cdr3_nt: TGCAGCGTTGAAGTGACAGACGAGGCCTACGAGCAGTACTTC; cdr3_aa: CSVEVTDEAYEQYF
d_call: TRBD1; j_call: TRBJ2-1; v_call: TRBV4-3; clone_size: many; cdr3_nt: TGCGCCAGCAGCCAGGGGGACAGGGGCTACAATGAGCAGTTCTTC; cdr3_aa: CASSQGDRGYNEQFF
d_call: NA; j_call: TRBJ1-1; v_call: TRBV4-1; clone_size: NA; cdr3_nt: TGCGCCAGCAGCCTACTCGGGCACACTGAAGCTTTCTTT; cdr3_aa: CASSLLGHTEAFF
d_call: TRBD1; j_call: TRBJ1-1; v_call: TRBV27; clone_size: NA; cdr3_nt: TGTGCCAGCAGTCGACAGGGGGGTAGCACTGAAGCTTTCTTT; cdr3_aa: CASSRQGGSTEAFF
d_call: TRBD2; j_call: TRBJ2-7; v_call: TRBV6-5; clone_size: NA; cdr3_nt: TGTGCCAGCACCTCCGTAGCGGGAGTCACCTACGAGCAGTACTTC; cdr3_aa: CASTSVAGVTYEQYF
d_call: TRBD1; j_call: TRBJ2-5; v_call: TRBV5-4; clone_size: NA; cdr3_nt: TGTGCCAGCAGCTTTGGACAGGAGAACCAAGAGACCCAGTACTTC; cdr3_aa: CASSFGQENQETQYF
d_call: TRBD2; j_call: TRBJ2-3; v_call: TRBV3-1; clone_size: NA; cdr3_nt: TGTGCCAGCAGCCCCGGACTAGCGGCCTCCACAGATACGCGGTATTTT; cdr3_aa: CASSPGLAASTDTRYF
d_call: TRBD1; j_call: TRBJ1-5; v_call: TRBV19; clone_size: few; cdr3_nt: TGTGCCAGTAGTACAGGGGGCGCAGATCAGCCCCAGCATTTT; cdr3_aa: CASSTGGADQPQHF
d_call: NA; j_call: TRBJ2-5; v_call: TRBV19; clone_size: few; cdr3_nt: TGTGCCAGTAGTATCGTCGGCGGGACCCAGTACTTC; cdr3_aa: CASSIVGGTQYF
d_call: NA; j_call: TRBJ2-4; v_call: TRBV20-1; clone_size: few; cdr3_nt: TGCAGTGCTAGAGACTTCCGCGTAGTGGACAAAAACATTCAGTACTTC; cdr3_aa: CSARDFRVVDKNIQYF
d_call: NA; j_call: TRBJ1-1; v_call: TRBV9; clone_size: NA; cdr3_nt: TGTGCCAGCAGCACCTCGGGGGGGCCCTCGAAGAAAGCTTTCTTT; cdr3_aa: CASSTSGGPSKKAFF
d_call: TRBD1; j_call: TRBJ2-7; v_call: TRBV20-1; clone_size: NA; cdr3_nt: TGCAGTGCTAGAGAATATAACAGGGGTCCCTACGAGCAGTACTTC; cdr3_aa: CSAREYNRGPYEQYF
d_call: TRBD2; j_call: TRBJ2-7; v_call: TRBV11-2; clone_size: few; cdr3_nt: TGTGCCAGCAGCTTAGGTAGTAGCGGGGACTCCTACGAGCAGTACTTC; cdr3_aa: CASSLGSSGDSYEQYF
d_call: NA; j_call: TRBJ1-5; v_call: TRBV10-3; clone_size: few; cdr3_nt: TGTGCCATCAGTGAGTCAAACCAGCCCCAGCATTTT; cdr3_aa: CAISESNQPQHF
d_call: TRBD2; j_call: TRBJ2-3; v_call: TRBV11-3; clone_size: NA; cdr3_nt: TGTGCCAGCAGCCGGACTAGCGGGGTTAGCACAGATACGCAGTATTTT; cdr3_aa: CASSRTSGVSTDTQYF
d_call: NA; j_call: TRBJ1-3; v_call: TRBV5-5; clone_size: few; cdr3_nt: TGTGCCAGCAGCTTGGCAGTGACTGGAAACACCATATATTTT; cdr3_aa: CASSLAVTGNTIYF
d_call: TRBD2; j_call: TRBJ2-7; v_call: TRBV20-1; clone_size: few; cdr3_nt: TGCAGTGCTCGAGGTGGTAGCGGGAGCTCCTACGAGCAGTACTTC; cdr3_aa: CSARGGSGSSYEQYF
d_call: NA; j_call: TRBJ2-7; v_call: TRBV7-9; clone_size: few; cdr3_nt: TGTGCCAGCAGCTTTGCAGGGGATGGCTACGAGCAGTACTTC; cdr3_aa: CASSFAGDGYEQYF